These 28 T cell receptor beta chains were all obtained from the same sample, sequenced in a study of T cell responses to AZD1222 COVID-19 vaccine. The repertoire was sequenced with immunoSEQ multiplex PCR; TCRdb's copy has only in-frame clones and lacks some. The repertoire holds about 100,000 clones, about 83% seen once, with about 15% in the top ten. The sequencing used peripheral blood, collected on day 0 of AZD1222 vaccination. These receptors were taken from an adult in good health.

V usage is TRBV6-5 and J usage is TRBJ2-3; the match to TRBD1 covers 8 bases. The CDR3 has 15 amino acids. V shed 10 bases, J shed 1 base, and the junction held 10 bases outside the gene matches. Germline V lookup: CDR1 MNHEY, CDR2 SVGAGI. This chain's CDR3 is CATLLDRGRTDTQYF. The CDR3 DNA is TGTGCCACCCTTCTCGACAGGGGACGCACAGATACGCAGTATTTT.

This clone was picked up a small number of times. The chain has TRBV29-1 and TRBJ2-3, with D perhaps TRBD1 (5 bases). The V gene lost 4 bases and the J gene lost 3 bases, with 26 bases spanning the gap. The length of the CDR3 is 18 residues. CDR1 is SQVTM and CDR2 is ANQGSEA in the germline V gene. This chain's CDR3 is CSVGGQGESVDGTDTQYF. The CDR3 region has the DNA TGCAGCGTTGGTGGCCAGGGTGAGTCAGTTGATGGTACAGATACGCAGTATTTT.

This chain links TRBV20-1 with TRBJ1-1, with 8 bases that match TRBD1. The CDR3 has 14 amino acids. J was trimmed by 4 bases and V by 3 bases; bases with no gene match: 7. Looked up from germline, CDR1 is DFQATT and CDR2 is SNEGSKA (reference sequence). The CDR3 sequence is CSASGAGGVTEAFF. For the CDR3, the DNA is TGCAGTGCTAGTGGGGCAGGGGGCGTCACTGAAGCTTTCTTT.

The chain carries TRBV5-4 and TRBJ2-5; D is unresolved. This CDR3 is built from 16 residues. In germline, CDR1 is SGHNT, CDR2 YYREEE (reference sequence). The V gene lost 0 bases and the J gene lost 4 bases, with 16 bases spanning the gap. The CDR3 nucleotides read TGTGCCAGCAGCTTGGGGCTCCGTGCCGAAGGAGAGACCCAGTACTTC. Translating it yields CASSLGLRAEGETQYF.

The CDR3 sequence is CASALTGGKPQHF. The CDR3 nucleotides read TGTGCTAGTGCCCTGACAGGGGGTAAGCCCCAGCATTTT. The gene calls are TRBV12-5 and TRBJ1-5; 9 nucleotides line up with TRBD1. Germline trimming cut 7 bases from V and 8 bases from J; bases unmatched to any gene: 6. This CDR3 is 13 amino acids long. Germline assignment: CDR1 LGHNT and CDR2 FRNRAP.

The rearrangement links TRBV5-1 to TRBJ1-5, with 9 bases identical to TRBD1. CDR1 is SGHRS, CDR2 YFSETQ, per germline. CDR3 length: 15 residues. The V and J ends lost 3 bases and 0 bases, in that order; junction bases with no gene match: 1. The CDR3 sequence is CASSWTGDSNQPQHF. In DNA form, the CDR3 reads TGCGCCAGCAGCTGGACAGGGGATAGCAATCAGCCCCAGCATTTT.

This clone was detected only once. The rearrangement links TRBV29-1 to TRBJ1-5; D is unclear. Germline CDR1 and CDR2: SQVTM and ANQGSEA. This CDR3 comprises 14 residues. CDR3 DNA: TGCACCACCACGGTTTCACTTAGCAATCAGCCCCAGCATTTT. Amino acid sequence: CTTTVSLSNQPQHF.

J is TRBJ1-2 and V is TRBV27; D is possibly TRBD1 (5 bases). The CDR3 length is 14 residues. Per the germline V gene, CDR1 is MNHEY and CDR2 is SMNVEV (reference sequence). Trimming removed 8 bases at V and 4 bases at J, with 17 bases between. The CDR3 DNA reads TGTGCCAGCGGGGGTAGGGGAACGGCCTATGGCTACACCTTC. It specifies CASGGRGTAYGYTF.

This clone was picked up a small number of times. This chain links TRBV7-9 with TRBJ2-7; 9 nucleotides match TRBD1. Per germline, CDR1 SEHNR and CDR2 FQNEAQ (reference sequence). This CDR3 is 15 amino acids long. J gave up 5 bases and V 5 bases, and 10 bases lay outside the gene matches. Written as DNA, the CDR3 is TGTGCCAGCAGCGCCCCGGGACAGGGTTACCACGAGCAGTACTTC. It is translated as CASSAPGQGYHEQYF. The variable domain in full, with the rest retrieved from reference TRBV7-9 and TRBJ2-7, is DTGVSQNPRHKITKRGQNVTFRCDPISEHNRLYWYRQTLGQGPEFLTYFQNEAQLEKSRLLSDRFSAERPKGSFSTLEIQRTEQGDSAMYLCASSAPGQGYHEQYFGPGTRLTVT.

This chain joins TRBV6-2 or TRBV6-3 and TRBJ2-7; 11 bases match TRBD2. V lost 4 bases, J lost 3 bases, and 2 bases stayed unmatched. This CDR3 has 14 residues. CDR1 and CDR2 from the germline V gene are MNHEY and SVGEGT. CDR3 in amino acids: CASSLAGGSYEQYF. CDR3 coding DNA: TGTGCCAGCAGTTTAGCGGGAGGGAGCTACGAGCAGTACTTC.

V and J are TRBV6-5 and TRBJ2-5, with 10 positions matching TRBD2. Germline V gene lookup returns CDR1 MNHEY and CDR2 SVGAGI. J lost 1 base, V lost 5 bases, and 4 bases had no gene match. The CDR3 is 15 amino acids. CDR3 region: CASSKASGGQETQYF. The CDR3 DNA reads TGTGCCAGCAGTAAGGCTAGCGGGGGCCAAGAGACCCAGTACTTC.

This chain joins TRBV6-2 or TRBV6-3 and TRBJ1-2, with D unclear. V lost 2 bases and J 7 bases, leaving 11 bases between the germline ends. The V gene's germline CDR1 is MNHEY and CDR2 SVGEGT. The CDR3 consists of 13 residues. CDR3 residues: CASSYEAAFGYTF. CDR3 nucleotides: TGTGCCAGCAGTTACGAGGCGGCTTTTGGCTACACCTTC.

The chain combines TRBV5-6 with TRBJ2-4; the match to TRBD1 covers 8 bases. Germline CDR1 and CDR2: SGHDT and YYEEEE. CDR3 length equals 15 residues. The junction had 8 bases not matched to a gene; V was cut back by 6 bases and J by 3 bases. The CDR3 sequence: CASTQGALNKNIQYF. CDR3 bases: TGTGCCAGCACCCAGGGGGCCTTAAACAAAAACATTCAGTACTTC.

DNA of the CDR3: TGTGCCAGTAATGATCTACAGGGGGCGCGTCAGCCCCAGCATTTT. It yields the protein CASNDLQGARQPQHF. The chain links TRBV19 to TRBJ1-5, with 9 nucleotides matching TRBD1. This CDR3 is built from 15 residues. In germline, CDR1 is LNHDA, CDR2 SQIVND (reference sequence). The trim removed 7 bases at V and 6 bases at J, leaving 10 bases unmatched.

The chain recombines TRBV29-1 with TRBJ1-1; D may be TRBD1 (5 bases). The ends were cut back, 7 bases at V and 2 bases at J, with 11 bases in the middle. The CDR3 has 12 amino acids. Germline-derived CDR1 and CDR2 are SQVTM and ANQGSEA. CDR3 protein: CSGTRDNTEAFF. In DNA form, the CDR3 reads TGCAGCGGCACTAGGGACAACACTGAAGCTTTCTTT.

CDR3 sequence reads: CASSTGTSGANVLTF. The CDR3 nucleotides read TGCGCCAGTAGTACAGGGACATCTGGGGCCAACGTCCTGACTTTC. The chain is built from TRBV5-1 and TRBJ2-6; TRBD1 might be the D (6 bases). Germline V gene sequence: CDR1 SGHRS, CDR2 YFSETQ. Trimming left V 8 bases short and J 1 base short, with 13 bases between. This CDR3 comprises 15 residues.

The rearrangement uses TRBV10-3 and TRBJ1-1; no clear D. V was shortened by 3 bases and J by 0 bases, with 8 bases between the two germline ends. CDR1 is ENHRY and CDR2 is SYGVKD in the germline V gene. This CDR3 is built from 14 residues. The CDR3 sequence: CAISDIQLNTEAFF. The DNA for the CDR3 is TGTGCCATCAGTGATATTCAGCTGAACACTGAAGCTTTCTTT.

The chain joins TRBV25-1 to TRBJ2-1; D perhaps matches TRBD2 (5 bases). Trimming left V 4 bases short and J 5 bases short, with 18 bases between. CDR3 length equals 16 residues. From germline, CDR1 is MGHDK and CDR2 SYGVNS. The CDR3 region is CASSGFDFTGNNEQFF. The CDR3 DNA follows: TGTGCCAGCAGTGGGTTCGACTTTACCGGGAACAATGAGCAGTTCTTC. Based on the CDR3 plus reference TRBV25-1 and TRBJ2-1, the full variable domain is EADIYQTPRYLVIGTGKKITLECSQTMGHDKMYWYQQDPGMELHLIHYSYGVNSTEKGDLSSESTVSRIRTEHFPLTLESARPSHTSQYLCASSGFDFTGNNEQFFGPGTRLTVL.

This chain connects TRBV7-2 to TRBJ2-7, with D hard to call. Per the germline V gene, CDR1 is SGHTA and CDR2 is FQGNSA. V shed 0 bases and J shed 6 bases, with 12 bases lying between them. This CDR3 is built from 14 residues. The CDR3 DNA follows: TGTGCCAGCAGCTTAGCGGGGATTGGGCTCGAGCAGTACTTC. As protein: CASSLAGIGLEQYF.

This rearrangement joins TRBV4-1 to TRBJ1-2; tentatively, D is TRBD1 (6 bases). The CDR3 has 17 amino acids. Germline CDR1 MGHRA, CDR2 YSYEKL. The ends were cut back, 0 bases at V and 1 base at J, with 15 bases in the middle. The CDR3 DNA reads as TGCGCCAGCAGCCAAGATTGGGCGGGGGGCCTTAACTATGGCTACACCTTC. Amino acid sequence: CASSQDWAGGLNYGYTF.

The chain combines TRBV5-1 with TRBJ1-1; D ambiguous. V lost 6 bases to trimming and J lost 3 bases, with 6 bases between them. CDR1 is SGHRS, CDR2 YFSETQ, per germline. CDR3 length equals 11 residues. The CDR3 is CASTLDTEAFF. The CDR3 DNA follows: TGCGCCAGCACCCTCGACACTGAAGCTTTCTTT.

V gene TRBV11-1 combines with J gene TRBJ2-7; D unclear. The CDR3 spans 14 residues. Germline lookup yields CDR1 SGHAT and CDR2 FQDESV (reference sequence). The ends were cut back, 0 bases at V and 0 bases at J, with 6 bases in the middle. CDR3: CASSLAEYSYEQYF. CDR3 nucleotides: TGTGCCAGCAGCTTAGCAGAATACTCCTACGAGCAGTACTTC. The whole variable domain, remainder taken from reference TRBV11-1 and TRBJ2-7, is EAEVAQSPRYKITEKSQAVAFWCDPISGHATLYWYRQILGQGPELLVQFQDESVVDDSQLPKDRFSAERLKGVDSTLKIQPAELGDSAMYLCASSLAEYSYEQYFGPGTRLTVT.

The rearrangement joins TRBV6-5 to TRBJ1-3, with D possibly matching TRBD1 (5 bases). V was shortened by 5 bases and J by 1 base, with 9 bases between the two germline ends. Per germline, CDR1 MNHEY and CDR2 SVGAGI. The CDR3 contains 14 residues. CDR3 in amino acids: CASSIDSSGNTIYF. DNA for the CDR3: TGTGCCAGCAGTATCGACAGTTCTGGAAACACCATATATTTT.

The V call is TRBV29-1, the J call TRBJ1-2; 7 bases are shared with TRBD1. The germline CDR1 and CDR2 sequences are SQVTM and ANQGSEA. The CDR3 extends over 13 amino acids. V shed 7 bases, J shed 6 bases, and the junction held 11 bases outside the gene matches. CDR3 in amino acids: CSALPDREDGYTF. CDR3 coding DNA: TGCAGCGCCTTGCCCGACAGGGAGGATGGCTACACCTTC. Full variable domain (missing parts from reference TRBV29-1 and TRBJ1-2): SAVISQKPSRDICQRGTSLTIQCQVDSQVTMMFWYRQQPGQSLTLIATANQGSEATYESGFVIDKFPISRPNLTFSTLTVSNMSPEDSSIYLCSALPDREDGYTFGSGTRLTVV.

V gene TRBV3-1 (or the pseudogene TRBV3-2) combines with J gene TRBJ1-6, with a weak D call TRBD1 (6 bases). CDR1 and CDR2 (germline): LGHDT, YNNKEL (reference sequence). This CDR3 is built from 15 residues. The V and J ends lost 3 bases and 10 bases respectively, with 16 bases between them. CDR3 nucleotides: TGTGCCAGCAGCCAGGGGGGGCGCGGCGGGTCACCCCTCCACTTT. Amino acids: CASSQGGRGGSPLHF.

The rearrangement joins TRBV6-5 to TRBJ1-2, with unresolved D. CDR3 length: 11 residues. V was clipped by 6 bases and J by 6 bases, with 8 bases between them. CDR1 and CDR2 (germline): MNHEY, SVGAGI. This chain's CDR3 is CASRVADGYTF. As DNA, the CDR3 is TGTGCCAGCAGAGTAGCTGATGGCTACACCTTC.

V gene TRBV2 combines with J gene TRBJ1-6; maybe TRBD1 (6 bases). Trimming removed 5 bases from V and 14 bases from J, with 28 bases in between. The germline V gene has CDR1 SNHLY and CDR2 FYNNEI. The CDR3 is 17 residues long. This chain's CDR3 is CASSPPILRTADVSLHF. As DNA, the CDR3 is TGTGCCAGCAGTCCGCCAATACTCCGGACAGCCGATGTGTCCCTCCACTTT.

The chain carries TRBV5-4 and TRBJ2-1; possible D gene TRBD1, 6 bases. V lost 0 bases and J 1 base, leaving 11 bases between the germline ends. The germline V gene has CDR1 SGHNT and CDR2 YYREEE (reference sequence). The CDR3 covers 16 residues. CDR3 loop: CASSLGAGVSYNEQFF. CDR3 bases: TGTGCCAGCAGCTTGGGGGCAGGGGTTTCCTACAATGAGCAGTTCTTC.